The T cell receptor (beta chain) under discussion was sequenced for a study of blood T cell repertoires in COVID-19. Overall study: T cells, B-cell-depleted T cells, or PBMCs provided the cDNA or gDNA that served as material.

Repertoires were generated with immunoSEQ multiplex PCR, while TCRdb's copy carries only in-frame clones and drops some. Of approximately 81,000 clones listed, almost 85% are singletons. This clone was seen just once. Germline CDR1 LNHDA, CDR2 SQIVND (reference sequence). This CDR3 has 16 amino acids. V lost 6 bases to trimming and J lost 3 bases, with 19 bases between them. The sequenced material came from peripheral blood. The clonotype comes from a human donor in a cohort sampled during active COVID-19. The J gene is TRBJ2-3, the V gene TRBV19, with D possibly TRBD1 on 6 matching bases. The CDR3 DNA is TGTGCCAGTAGAACTACAGGGACGACGGGAACAGATACGCAGTATTTT. Translation gives CASRTTGTTGTDTQYF. Full variable domain (remainder filled in from reference TRBV19 and TRBJ2-3): DGGITQSPKYLFRKEGQNVTLSCEQNLNHDAMYWYRQDPGQGLRLIYYSQIVNDFQKGDIAEGYSVSREKKESFPLTVTSAQKNPTAFYLCASRTTGTTGTDTQYFGPGTRLTVL.